This entry describes one T cell receptor (beta chain). Its antigen is not known. Trimming stripped 4 bases from V and 2 bases from J, with 11 bases between. CDR1 MDHEN and CDR2 SYDVKM come from the germline V gene. This CDR3 region has 14 residues. PCR used 60 Vbeta primers and 13 Jbeta primers. The protocol was immunoSEQ multiplex PCR, while the TCRdb copy is restricted to in-frame clones and leaves out a portion. The table lists about 96,000 clones, 65% to 80% of them singletons. The data were obtained in a study of cytomegalovirus exposure and HLA in healthy donors. Study results and caveats: As a later analysis showed, several of the most significant clusters appeared to be linked to common viral pathogens. Some V segments, including TRBV6-2 and TRBV6-3, were excluded as indistinguishable. HLA restriction was apparent for most CMV-associated TCR beta chains in a later analysis. The study flagged fewer than 200 TCR beta chains as cytomegalovirus-associated.

The chain combines TRBV28 with TRBJ1-1; D uncertain. The sample consisted of PBMCs. The sequence derives from a woman aged 65 to 85 in good health and CMV-seropositive. Here the CDR3 reads CASSSLEGNTEAFF. The DNA for the CDR3 is TGTGCCAGCAGTTCGTTGGAGGGAAACACTGAAGCTTTCTTT.